This TCR beta chain was profiled in a study of blood T cell repertoires in COVID-19. About the research overall: Sites across the United States, Italy and Spain contributed samples from acute and convalescent COVID-19. The analysed material was cDNA or gDNA that came from T cells, B-cell-depleted T cells, or PBMCs.

In the original analysis: The authors estimated nucleated cell counts from reference gene primer amplification. TCRdb's table, derived via immunoSEQ multiplex PCR, lists solely in-frame clones and lacks some. The DNA was the basis for D and trimming; V, J and clone size are from that table. This sample yields 50,000 to 60,000 clones, of which approximately 82% are seen a single time; 5.9% belongs to the top ten. This CDR3 comprises 16 residues. V lost 7 bases and J lost 0; bases outside the gene matches: 6. Germline loops: CDR1 SQVTM, CDR2 ANQGSEA. Source material: peripheral blood. This chain uses TRBV29-1 with TRBJ2-3; 14 bases agree with TRBD2. This receptor was obtained from a human donor in a cohort sampled during active or convalescent COVID-19. The CDR3 loop reads CSAGLAGGASTDTQYF. The CDR3 nucleotides are TGCAGCGCCGGACTAGCGGGGGGTGCTAGCACAGATACGCAGTATTTT.